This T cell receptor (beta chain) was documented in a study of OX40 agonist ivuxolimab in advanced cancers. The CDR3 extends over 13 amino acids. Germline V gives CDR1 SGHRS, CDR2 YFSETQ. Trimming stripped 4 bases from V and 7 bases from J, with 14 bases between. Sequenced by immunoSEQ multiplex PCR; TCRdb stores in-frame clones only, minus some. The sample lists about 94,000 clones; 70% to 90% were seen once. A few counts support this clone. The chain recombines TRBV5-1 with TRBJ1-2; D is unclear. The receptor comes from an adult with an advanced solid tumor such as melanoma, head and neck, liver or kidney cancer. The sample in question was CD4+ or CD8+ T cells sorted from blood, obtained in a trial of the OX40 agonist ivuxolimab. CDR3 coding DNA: TGCGCCAGCAGCCCAGTGAAGGAATCTGGCTACACCTTC. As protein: CASSPVKESGYTF.